These 24 T cell receptor beta chains came from one sample sequenced in a study of T cell responses to AZD1222 COVID-19 vaccine. The assay was immunoSEQ multiplex PCR, and TCRdb's table has in-frame clones only and misses some. The sample lists about 100,000 clones, around 90% occurring once. The sequencing used peripheral blood, collected on day 0 of AZD1222 vaccination. These receptors all stem from an adult in good health.

The chain has TRBV12-3 or TRBV12-4 and TRBJ1-1; 9 bases agree with TRBD1. Unmatched junction bases numbered 7, after V lost 7 bases and J lost 10 bases. CDR3 length equals 12 residues. Here the CDR3 DNA reads TGTGCCAGCACCCACAGGGGGCGCGGAGCTTTCTTT. This gives the protein CASTHRGRGAFF.

The chain uses TRBV5-1 and TRBJ1-1; 12 bases are shared with TRBD1. V shed 4 bases and J 10 bases; nucleotides not matched to a gene: 5. The CDR3 loop spans 13 amino acids. The germline V gene encodes CDR1 SGHRS and CDR2 YFSETQ. The DNA of the CDR3 is TGCGCCAGCAGCCAGGGACAGGGGGCTTTAGCTTTCTTT. It codes for CASSQGQGALAFF.

V is TRBV9 and J is TRBJ1-1; 7 bases map to TRBD1. The CDR3 is made up of 15 amino acids. With V trimmed by 2 bases and J by 0 bases, 4 bases remained unmatched. Germline lookup yields CDR1 SGDLS and CDR2 YYNGEE. The CDR3 nucleotides read TGTGCCAGCAGCGTTCAGGGGGAATTGAACACTGAAGCTTTCTTT. Translation: CASSVQGELNTEAFF.

In its sample, this clone was seen once. The gene calls are TRBV9 and TRBJ1-1, with unresolved D. V lost 1 base to trimming and J lost 5 bases, with 12 bases between them. The CDR3 contains 14 residues. Germline V gene sequence: CDR1 SGDLS, CDR2 YYNGEE. CDR3 nucleotides: TGTGCCAGCAGCGTAAACGGTCTAGGAACTGAAGCTTTCTTT. It specifies CASSVNGLGTEAFF.

The V and J genes are TRBV28 and TRBJ2-1; 8 bases align to TRBD2. Trimming took 7 bases from V and 4 from J; bases not matched to a gene: 3. Germline lookup yields CDR1 MDHEN and CDR2 SYDVKM. The CDR3 is 13 amino acids. The CDR3 spells CASTLAGYNEQFF. CDR3 DNA sequence: TGTGCCAGCACCTTAGCGGGGTACAATGAGCAGTTCTTC.

The chain joins TRBV12-3 or TRBV12-4 to TRBJ1-5; D remains ambiguous. The CDR3 length is 13 residues. V was trimmed by 4 bases and J by 4 bases, leaving 8 bases between them. DNA for the CDR3: TGTGCCAGCAGTTCGGCAGTTAATCAGCCCCAGCATTTT. Translating gives CASSSAVNQPQHF.

The chain joins TRBV19 to TRBJ1-1; D call uncertain. CDR1 and CDR2 (germline): LNHDA, SQIVND (reference sequence). This CDR3 region has 14 residues. V was clipped by 6 bases and J by 1 base, with 12 bases between them. CDR3 nucleotides: TGTGCCAGTAGGGACGGTGGAGCGAACACTGAAGCTTTCTTT. As protein: CASRDGGANTEAFF.

The chain combines TRBV10-1 with TRBJ1-1, with 8 bases fitting TRBD1. J lost 1 base, V lost 9 bases, and 10 bases had no gene match. The CDR3 loop spans 15 amino acids. Germline V gene lookup returns CDR1 WNHNN and CDR2 SYGVQD (reference sequence). CDR3 bases: TGCGCCAGGGGCCCCGGGACAGGCTCGAACACTGAAGCTTTCTTT. Protein sequence: CARGPGTGSNTEAFF.

The rearrangement uses TRBV11-3 and TRBJ2-1, with 8 bases fitting TRBD2. The germline V gene has CDR1 SGHNT and CDR2 YENEEA. V shed 1 base and J 4 bases; nucleotides not matched to a gene: 12. The CDR3 consists of 18 residues. The CDR3 loop reads CASSLALGSGSGYNEQFF. The CDR3 nucleotides read TGTGCCAGCAGCTTAGCATTGGGGAGCGGGAGTGGTTACAATGAGCAGTTCTTC.

The chain combines TRBV6-4 with TRBJ2-1; no definite D call. Deletions cut 2 bases from V and 0 bases from J, with 8 bases between. CDR1 is MRHNA and CDR2 is SNTAGT in the germline V gene. The CDR3 totals 15 residues. CDR3 amino acids: CASSDRASSYNEQFF. CDR3 in DNA: TGTGCCAGCAGTGACAGGGCGAGCTCCTACAATGAGCAGTTCTTC.

V and J are TRBV10-2 and TRBJ1-6; 10 bases align to TRBD1. The CDR3 runs 13 residues. The germline gives CDR1 WSHSY, CDR2 SAAADI. After removal of 8 bases from V and 10 bases from J, the junction contained 5 bases not matched to a gene. CDR3 in DNA: TGCGCCAGCGGCGACAGGGGGCAATCACCCCTCCACTTT. Translating gives CASGDRGQSPLHF.

The chain joins TRBV7-2 to TRBJ2-7; TRBD2 matches 15 bases. Germline loops: CDR1 SGHTA, CDR2 FQGNSA. The CDR3 loop spans 16 amino acids. The J segment lost 6 bases and the V segment lost 4 bases, leaving 7 bases of the junction unmatched. CDR3 nucleotides: TGTGCCAGCAGCTCCTCTGGACTAGCGGGAGGGTCCGAGCAGTACTTC. Protein: CASSSSGLAGGSEQYF.

This chain joins TRBV24-1 and TRBJ2-3, with D possibly being TRBD2 (7 bases). Trimming stripped 2 bases from V and 2 bases from J, with 19 bases between. The CDR3 has 18 amino acids. Germline V lookup: CDR1 KGHDR, CDR2 SFDVKD. The CDR3 nucleotides are TGTGCCACCAGTGATTCTATTGGGGGGGGCTGGGACACAGATACGCAGTATTTT. Translating it yields CATSDSIGGGWDTDTQYF.

V gene TRBV19 combines with J gene TRBJ1-6, with a tentative D call TRBD1 (5 bases). From germline, CDR1 is LNHDA and CDR2 SQIVND (reference sequence). CDR3 length equals 16 residues. The V gene lost 4 bases and the J gene lost 1 base, with 11 bases spanning the gap. CDR3 amino acids: CASSRRGRSYNSPLHF. The CDR3 coding sequence is TGTGCCAGTAGTAGGAGGGGAAGGTCCTATAATTCACCCCTCCACTTT.

The rearrangement uses TRBV11-2 and TRBJ2-3; D remains ambiguous. Germline CDR1 is SGHAT and CDR2 is FQNNGV. Between the trimmed V and J ends, which lost 3 bases and 0 bases, there was a span of 19 bases. The CDR3 has 18 amino acids. The CDR3 DNA sequence: TGTGCCAGCAGCTTCCGTTCGTTAAAGGCCGCAAGCACAGATACGCAGTATTTT. Residues: CASSFRSLKAASTDTQYF.

The V and J genes are TRBV13 and TRBJ1-5; D may be TRBD1 (6 bases). Germline values: CDR1 PRHDT, CDR2 FYEKMQ (reference sequence). The CDR3 totals 14 residues. Between the trimmed V and J ends, which lost 3 bases and 7 bases, there was a span of 13 bases. CDR3 nucleotide sequence: TGTGCCAGCAGCTTCGGGGGGCGAGAACAGCCCCAGCATTTT. The encoded protein is CASSFGGREQPQHF.

This clone is a singleton in its sample. The CDR3 DNA reads as TGTGCCAGCTCACCAACGGACAGGGGTCAAAGTACAGGAAATGAGCAGTTCTTC. As protein: CASSPTDRGQSTGNEQFF. V usage is TRBV18 and J usage is TRBJ2-1, with TRBD1 matching 9 bases. Trimming took 2 bases from V and 7 from J; bases not matched to a gene: 15. The length of the CDR3 is 18 residues. Germline loops: CDR1 KGHSH, CDR2 LQKENI.

V usage is TRBV7-2 and J usage is TRBJ2-7; TRBD2 matches at 9 bases. Germline loops: CDR1 SGHTA, CDR2 FQGNSA. J was trimmed by 1 base and V by 5 bases; bases with no gene match: 15. The CDR3 runs to 18 residues. The DNA of the CDR3 is TGTGCCAGCAGCGACCCCAGAAAGGTACTAGCGGGTTCCTACGAGCAGTACTTC. It yields the protein CASSDPRKVLAGSYEQYF. Full variable domain (missing parts from reference TRBV7-2 and TRBJ2-7): GAGVSQSPSNKVTEKGKDVELRCDPISGHTALYWYRQSLGQGLEFLIYFQGNSAPDKSGLPSDRFSAERTGGSVSTLTIQRTQQEDSAVYLCASSDPRKVLAGSYEQYFGPGTRLTVT.

J is TRBJ1-2 and V is TRBV27; D possibly corresponds to TRBD1 (6 bases). The CDR3 loop spans 13 amino acids. Germline V gene sequence: CDR1 MNHEY, CDR2 SMNVEV (reference sequence). Trimming cost V 3 bases and J 2 bases, with 7 bases left between them. The CDR3 is CASSFRGNYGYTF. As DNA, the CDR3 is TGTGCCAGCAGTTTCAGGGGCAACTATGGCTACACCTTC.

The V call is TRBV6-5, the J call TRBJ1-2, with D possibly being TRBD1 (6 bases). CDR3 length: 13 amino acids. The germline V gene has CDR1 MNHEY and CDR2 SVGAGI. The ends were cut back, 5 bases at V and 3 bases at J, with 10 bases in the middle. CDR3 bases: TGTGCCAGCAGTCACAGGGTTTACTATGGCTACACCTTC. It codes for CASSHRVYYGYTF.

The table lists this clone with a few counts. The gene calls are TRBV6-5 and TRBJ2-7; TRBD1 matches 9 bases. V lost 0 bases to trimming and J lost 6 bases; unmatched junction nucleotides: 6. Germline CDR1 reads MNHEY; CDR2 reads SVGAGI. The CDR3 has 15 amino acids. CDR3 loop: CASSYSGDRVGEQYF. The CDR3 bases are TGTGCCAGCAGTTACTCTGGGGACAGGGTCGGCGAGCAGTACTTC.

The genes are TRBV2 and TRBJ2-1; either TRBD1 or TRBD2 may supply D (6 bases each). The CDR3 spans 15 residues. The V end was cut by 6 bases, the J end by 6 bases, with 18 bases between. CDR1 and CDR2 (germline): SNHLY, FYNNEI. CDR3 coding DNA: TGTGCCAGCAGCAACCTAAGGGGGGACACCAATGAGCAGTTCTTC. Its protein product is CASSNLRGDTNEQFF.

The V and J genes are TRBV19 and TRBJ2-2; the match to TRBD1 covers 9 bases. The CDR3 totals 14 residues. J lost 5 bases, V lost 6 bases, and 4 bases had no gene match. Germline V CDR1 and CDR2: LNHDA, SQIVND (reference sequence). The chain's CDR3 is CASRRQGGTGELFF. The CDR3, as DNA: TGTGCCAGTAGACGACAGGGGGGAACCGGGGAGCTGTTTTTT.

A single count supports this clone. The chain employs TRBV10-1 and TRBJ2-2; D remains unclear. From germline, CDR1 is WNHNN and CDR2 SYGVQD (reference sequence). The CDR3 extends over 12 amino acids. The V end lost 3 bases, the J end lost 6 bases, and 5 bases lay between the germline ends. CDR3 bases: TGCGCCAGCAGTGAATTACCCGGGGAGCTGTTTTTT. The encoded protein is CASSELPGELFF.